This T cell receptor beta chain originates from a study of T-cell memory formation after mild COVID-19. CDR1 and CDR2 from the germline V gene are MNHEY and SVGEGT. The CDR3 loop spans 15 amino acids. V gave up 8 bases and J gave up 5 bases, with 22 bases separating them. Each CDR3 protein gets one entry after TCRdb re-called the 5' RACE reads with MiXCR. Counted here are under 400,000 distinct CDR3 sequences, around 21% occurring once; the ten biggest clones make up about an eighth. This clonotype has more than one count but fewer than ten. This clonotype was obtained from an adult woman who had mild COVID-19 (a few samples of this study predate the infection). Cell type and time point are not known. The chain carries TRBV6-2 or TRBV6-3 and TRBJ2-7; TRBD1 or TRBD2 may be the D gene (6 bases each). Material for sequencing was PBMCs or a T cell subset sorted from them (not recorded which). CDR3 sequence reads: CASDETGRYFDEQYF. In DNA, the CDR3 is TGTGCCAGCGACGAAACAGGGAGGTATTTCGACGAGCAGTACTTC.